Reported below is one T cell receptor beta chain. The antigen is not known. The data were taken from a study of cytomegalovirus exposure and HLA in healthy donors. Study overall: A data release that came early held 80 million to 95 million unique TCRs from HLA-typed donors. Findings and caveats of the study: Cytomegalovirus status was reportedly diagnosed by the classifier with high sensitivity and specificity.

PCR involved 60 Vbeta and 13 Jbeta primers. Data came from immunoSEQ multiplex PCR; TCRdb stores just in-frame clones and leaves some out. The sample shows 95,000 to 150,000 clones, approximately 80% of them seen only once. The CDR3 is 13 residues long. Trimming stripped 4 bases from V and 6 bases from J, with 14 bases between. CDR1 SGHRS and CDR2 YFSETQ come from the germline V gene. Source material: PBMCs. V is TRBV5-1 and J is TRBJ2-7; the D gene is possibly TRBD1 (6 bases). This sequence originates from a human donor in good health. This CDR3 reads CASSRSTGREQYF. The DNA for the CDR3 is TGCGCCAGCAGCCGCAGTACAGGGCGCGAGCAGTACTTC.